The clone carrying this T cell receptor (beta chain) was counted a few times. The antigen remains undetermined. Gene names refer to mouse genes. The sample originates from a study of tissue T cells after allogeneic stem cell transplantation. Overall study findings and caveats: Motif-based clustering found tissue-specific repertoire signatures shared across patients, though few clones were shared. Anatomically similar tissues had similar TCR repertoires within each patient. Which tissue TCRs were alloreactive or antigen-specific was not determined. Some clones might be persisting host cells.

Noted time point: mouse harvest day 7 after allogeneic transplant. Mouse grafts combined 10^7 T-cell-depleted bone marrow cells with 10^6 splenic CD5+ T cells. TCRbeta CDR3 was sequenced at survey depth with template counts. Here immunoSEQ multiplex PCR was the method, and the copy in TCRdb shows in-frame clones only, minus some. This table has 9,900 or so clones, about two fifths appearing once. This clonotype was obtained from a female BALB/c mouse given C57BL/6 T cells with graft-versus-host disease after an allogeneic hematopoietic cell transplant. The sample comprised skin.

This CDR3 reads CASSDKTSGNTLYF. Partial CDR3 DNA: TGTGCCAGCAGTGACAAAACTTCTGGAAATACGCTCTAT. The chain carries TRBV13-1 and TRBJ1-3; D is unclear. From the germline J gene comes the end of the CDR3, since the read stops 1 residue before it. The CDR3 totals 14 residues. The germline CDR1 and CDR2 sequences are NSHNY and SYGAGN. Between the trimmed V and J ends, which lost 2 bases and 0 bases, there was a span of 6 bases.